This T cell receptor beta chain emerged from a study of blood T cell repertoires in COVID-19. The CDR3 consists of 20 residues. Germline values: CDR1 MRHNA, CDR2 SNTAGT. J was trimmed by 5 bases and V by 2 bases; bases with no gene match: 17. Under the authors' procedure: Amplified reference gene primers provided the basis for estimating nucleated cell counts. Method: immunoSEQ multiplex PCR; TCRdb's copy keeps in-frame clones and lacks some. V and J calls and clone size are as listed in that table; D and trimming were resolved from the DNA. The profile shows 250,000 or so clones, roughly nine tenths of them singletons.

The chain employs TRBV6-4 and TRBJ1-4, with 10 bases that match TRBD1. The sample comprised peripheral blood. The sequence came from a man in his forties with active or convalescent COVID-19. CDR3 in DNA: TGTGCCAGCAGTGACCGTAGGACAGGGGGTTTGGTTGAACGGAATGAAAAACTGTTTTTT. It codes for CASSDRRTGGLVERNEKLFF.